These 10 T cell receptor beta chains were all obtained from the same sample, sequenced in a study of blood T cell repertoires in COVID-19. Measured with immunoSEQ multiplex PCR; TCRdb has only the in-frame clones, and not every one. This sample has some 300,000 clones, with about nine tenths found just once. The sample consisted of peripheral blood. The receptors were gathered from a woman aged 25-40 years who had recovered from COVID-19.

The chain couples TRBV3-1 (or the pseudogene TRBV3-2) to TRBJ2-3, with 9 bases matching TRBD2. The CDR3 length is 18 residues. Per germline, CDR1 LGHDT and CDR2 YNNKEL (reference sequence). V lost 1 base and J lost 4; bases outside the gene matches: 12. For the CDR3, the DNA is TGTGCCAGCAGCCAAGTCGGGCGGGGGGGCTCTAGGGCAGATACGCAGTATTTT. Protein sequence: CASSQVGRGGSRADTQYF.

This clone has just one count. This chain connects TRBV5-1 to TRBJ2-1; D perhaps matches TRBD1 (6 bases). Trimming removed 5 bases at V and 4 bases at J, with 13 bases between. This CDR3 spans 14 amino acids. Per germline, CDR1 SGHRS and CDR2 YFSETQ. This CDR3 reads CASRTDRSYNEQFF. The CDR3 DNA is TGCGCCAGCAGGACGGACAGATCGTACAATGAGCAGTTCTTC.

The chain is built from TRBV10-3 and TRBJ2-7; TRBD1 aligns across 8 bases. The ends lost 6 bases at V and 0 bases at J; junction bases unmatched: 7. The germline CDR1 and CDR2 sequences are ENHRY and SYGVKD. The CDR3 is made up of 15 amino acids. CDR3 amino acids: CAISHGRGPSYEQYF. CDR3 in DNA: TGTGCCATCAGCCACGGCAGGGGGCCCTCCTACGAGCAGTACTTC.

The gene calls are TRBV5-6 and TRBJ1-2, with TRBD1 matching over 8 bases. This CDR3 comprises 15 residues. With 4 bases clipped from V and 4 bases from J, the junction kept 9 bases outside the gene matches. Germline V gene sequence: CDR1 SGHDT, CDR2 YYEEEE. The CDR3 DNA reads as TGTGCCAGCAGCCAACTCTCAACAGGGGGCTATGGCTACACCTTC. Amino acid sequence: CASSQLSTGGYGYTF. The whole variable domain, filled in from reference TRBV5-6 and TRBJ1-2, reads DAGVTQSPTHLIKTRGQQVTLRCSPKSGHDTVSWYQQALGQGPQFIFQYYEEEERQRGNFPDRFSGHQFPNYSSELNVNALLLGDSALYLCASSQLSTGGYGYTFGSGTRLTVV.

The V call is TRBV3-1 (or the pseudogene TRBV3-2), the J call TRBJ2-1, with a possible D match to TRBD2 (5 bases). The CDR3 is 15 amino acids. Germline CDR1 reads LGHDT; CDR2 reads YNNKEL (reference sequence). Trimming took off 4 bases at V and 2 bases at J, with 12 bases between the two ends. In nucleotides, the CDR3 is TGTGCCAGCAGCCTGGCGGGCGCTCCCTACAATGAGCAGTTCTTC. It yields the protein CASSLAGAPYNEQFF.

The count of this clone is one. Other nucleotide sequences from this sample produce the same CDR3. The V and J genes are TRBV4-2 and TRBJ2-7; D not resolved. There are 13 residues in the CDR3. Per the germline V gene, CDR1 is LGHNA and CDR2 is YNFKEQ. Trimming removed 1 base at V and 1 base at J, with 5 bases between. The CDR3 DNA follows: TGTGCCAGCAGCCAAGGGGCGTCCTACGAGCAGTACTTC. This translates into CASSQGASYEQYF.

CDR3 sequence: CASSLAAGSGEAFF. DNA for the CDR3: TGCGCCAGCAGCTTGGCCGCCGGGTCGGGTGAAGCTTTCTTT. The rearrangement links TRBV5-1 to TRBJ1-1, with D hard to call. Germline CDR1 reads SGHRS; CDR2 reads YFSETQ. V dropped 0 bases and J dropped 7 bases, with 13 bases sitting between them. CDR3 length: 14 residues.

V gene TRBV5-8 combines with J gene TRBJ1-4; 8 bases map to TRBD1. Trimming removed 4 bases from V and 7 bases from J; junction bases left unmatched: 12. CDR1 and CDR2 (germline): SGHTS, YDEGEE. The CDR3 is made up of 16 amino acids. The CDR3 nucleotides are TGTGCCAGCAGCAAACAAGGAGGACAGGGAGGTGAAAAACTGTTTTTT. Translating it yields CASSKQGGQGGEKLFF.

This sequence joins TRBV2 and TRBJ1-2; maybe TRBD1 (5 bases). V lost 6 bases and J 8 bases, leaving 19 bases between the germline ends. The germline V gene has CDR1 SNHLY and CDR2 FYNNEI. The CDR3 totals 14 residues. The CDR3 protein is CASRGLVQGWGYTF. In DNA form, the CDR3 reads TGTGCCAGCAGGGGTTTGGTCCAGGGATGGGGCTACACCTTC. The full variable domain, its missing parts supplied by reference TRBV2 and TRBJ1-2, is EPEVTQTPSHQVTQMGQEVILRCVPISNHLYFYWYRQILGQKVEFLVSFYNNEISEKSEIFDDQFSVERPDGSNFTLKIRSTKLEDSAMYFCASRGLVQGWGYTFGSGTRLTVV.

J is TRBJ2-1 and V is TRBV2; 15 bases agree with TRBD2. Germline lookup yields CDR1 SNHLY and CDR2 FYNNEI. The CDR3 consists of 18 residues. J gave up 4 bases and V 10 bases, and 14 bases lay outside the gene matches. CDR3 amino acids: CATLGLAGGEPGYNEQFF. CDR3 nucleotides: TGTGCCACCCTGGGACTAGCGGGGGGCGAACCAGGTTACAATGAGCAGTTCTTC.